Listed here are 28 T cell receptor beta chains from one sample, sequenced in a study of cytomegalovirus exposure and HLA in healthy donors (dated by TCRdb to about 2017). Preparation of the library involved the immunoSEQ multiplex PCR assay. The multiplex PCR relied on a mix of 60 forward primers for TCR Vbeta segments and 13 reverse primers for TCR Jbeta segments. This immuneACCESS table, as held by TCRdb, lists in-frame sequences with V and J called but not all clones. Of the missing ones, under half trace to an unresolved V gene in checked studies; the others have no known cause. This sample comprises approximately 200,000 clones, 75% to 85% of them detected only once. Clones ranked in the top ten supply about 1.4% of the sample. The source material was PBMCs. These TCRs come from a girl between 10 and 17 years old in good health and CMV-seropositive.

This clone was picked up a small number of times. The rearrangement joins TRBV11-3 to TRBJ1-2; 12 bases are shared with TRBD1. The CDR3 has 15 residues. V was clipped by 4 bases and J by 5 bases; unmatched bases: 5. Germline CDR1 and CDR2: SGHNT and YENEEA. The CDR3 region is CASSYGTGGLYGYTF. DNA of the CDR3: TGTGCCAGCAGCTATGGGACAGGGGGCCTATATGGCTACACCTTC.

This chain uses TRBV19 with TRBJ2-3; D is unresolved. V shed 7 bases and J shed 6 bases, with 8 bases lying between them. CDR3 length: 11 amino acids. Per the germline V gene, CDR1 is LNHDA and CDR2 is SQIVND (reference sequence). CDR3 sequence (DNA): TGTGCCAGTACTAACTCGGATACGCAGTATTTT. Encoded protein: CASTNSDTQYF.

V and J are TRBV18 and TRBJ1-4; D is unresolved. Germline assignment: CDR1 KGHSH and CDR2 LQKENI. The CDR3 runs 13 residues. V was shortened by 6 bases and J by 5 bases, with 10 bases between the two germline ends. The DNA of the CDR3 is TGTGCCAGCTCCCCCAGTAAAAATGAAAAACTGTTTTTT. Translating it yields CASSPSKNEKLFF. Complete variable domain (other parts from reference TRBV18 and TRBJ1-4): NAGVMQNPRHLVRRRGQEARLRCSPMKGHSHVYWYRQLPEEGLKFMVYLQKENIIDESGMPKERFSAEFPKEGPSILRIQQVVRGDSAAYFCASSPSKNEKLFFGSGTQLSVL.

The chain carries TRBV7-2 and TRBJ1-4; no clear D gene. This CDR3 contains 19 residues. Germline loops: CDR1 SGHTA, CDR2 FQGNSA. Trimming removed 5 bases at V and 0 bases at J, with 22 bases between. In DNA form, the CDR3 reads TGTGCCAGCAGCCCGCGTGACAACTCCTATTTCTCAACTAATGAAAAACTGTTTTTT. Its protein is CASSPRDNSYFSTNEKLFF.

The CDR3 sequence is CASSLEYGEEQYF. Here the CDR3 DNA reads TGTGCCAGCAGCTTAGAGTATGGTGAGGAGCAGTACTTC. The rearrangement uses TRBV7-9 and TRBJ2-7; D not certain. CDR1 and CDR2 (germline): SEHNR, FQNEAQ (reference sequence). The CDR3 covers 13 residues. The V end was cut by 1 base, the J end by 7 bases, with 11 bases between.

This clone is a singleton in its sample. The chain combines TRBV9 with TRBJ1-5; unclear D gene. Germline lookup yields CDR1 SGDLS and CDR2 YYNGEE. This CDR3 is 15 amino acids long. V was trimmed by 4 bases and J by 2 bases, leaving 13 bases between them. CDR3 protein: CASSPVGDGNQPQHF. In DNA form, the CDR3 reads TGTGCCAGCAGCCCCGTCGGAGACGGCAATCAGCCCCAGCATTTT.

The rearrangement joins TRBV11-2 to TRBJ1-1, with 10 bases aligning to TRBD1. Germline V gene data show CDR1 as SGHAT and CDR2 as FQNNGV. The CDR3 extends over 15 amino acids. Losses at the gene ends were 1 base for V and 6 bases for J; bases not matched to a gene: 5. The CDR3 reads CASSLGDRGLAEAFF. The CDR3 DNA sequence: TGTGCCAGCAGCTTAGGGGACAGGGGTTTGGCTGAAGCTTTCTTT.

V usage is TRBV10-2 and J usage is TRBJ2-7, with a weak D call TRBD2 (5 bases). With 2 bases removed from V and 0 bases from J, the gap between germline ends came to 11 bases. The CDR3 consists of 15 residues. Germline lookup yields CDR1 WSHSY and CDR2 SAAADI. The CDR3 spells CASSEAVGVSYEQYF. In DNA form, the CDR3 reads TGCGCCAGCAGTGAGGCCGTCGGGGTCTCCTACGAGCAGTACTTC.

The gene calls are TRBV5-1 and TRBJ2-1; 7 bases are shared with TRBD2. V gave up 0 bases and J gave up 0 bases; unmatched junction bases: 3. From germline, CDR1 is SGHRS and CDR2 YFSETQ. The CDR3 extends over 16 amino acids. In DNA, the CDR3 is TGCGCCAGCAGCTTGGGCCGCGGGGGCTCCTACAATGAGCAGTTCTTC. Amino acids: CASSLGRGGSYNEQFF. The variable domain in full, with the rest retrieved from reference TRBV5-1 and TRBJ2-1, is KAGVTQTPRYLIKTRGQQVTLSCSPISGHRSVSWYQQTPGQGLQFLFEYFSETQRNKGNFPGRFSGRQFSNSRSEMNVSTLELGDSALYLCASSLGRGGSYNEQFFGPGTRLTVL.

J is TRBJ2-7 and V is TRBV11-2, with 7 bases that match TRBD1. The V gene's germline CDR1 is SGHAT and CDR2 FQNNGV. The V segment lost 2 bases and the J segment 2 bases; nucleotides outside the gene matches: 9. The CDR3 sequence is 16 residues long. The CDR3 sequence is CASSLFPTGSTYEQYF. CDR3 in DNA: TGTGCCAGCAGCTTATTCCCGACAGGGTCAACCTACGAGCAGTACTTC. The full variable domain, completed using reference TRBV11-2 and TRBJ2-7, is EAGVAQSPRYKIIEKRQSVAFWCNPISGHATLYWYQQILGQGPKLLIQFQNNGVVDDSQLPKDRFSAERLKGVDSTLKIQPAKLEDSAVYLCASSLFPTGSTYEQYFGPGTRLTVT.

This sequence joins TRBV5-1 and TRBJ2-5; no definite D call. The germline CDR1 and CDR2 sequences are SGHRS and YFSETQ. V was trimmed by 5 bases and J by 5 bases, leaving 13 bases between them. CDR3 length: 13 residues. CDR3 in amino acids: CASSSTFAETQYF. In DNA, the CDR3 is TGCGCCAGCAGTTCTACGTTTGCGGAGACCCAGTACTTC.

J is TRBJ1-2 and V is TRBV6-5, with TRBD1 as a possible D gene (6 bases). Trimming took off 0 bases at V and 2 bases at J, with 10 bases between the two ends. This CDR3 is built from 15 residues. Germline CDR1 and CDR2: MNHEY and SVGAGI. CDR3 sequence (DNA): TGTGCCAGCAGTTACTCTGCAGGGGTAAACTATGGCTACACCTTC. Encoded protein: CASSYSAGVNYGYTF.

The chain carries TRBV7-2 and TRBJ1-2; TRBD1 is a possible D gene (5 bases). Per germline, CDR1 SGHTA and CDR2 FQGNSA. The CDR3 has 15 residues. V was clipped by 6 bases and J by 4 bases, with 18 bases between them. CDR3 in amino acids: CASRSTEGRLYGYTF. Written as DNA, the CDR3 is TGTGCCAGCAGGTCTACGGAGGGGCGACTCTATGGCTACACCTTC.

The V and J genes are TRBV6-5 and TRBJ1-1; TRBD1 matches at 7 bases. CDR1 is MNHEY, CDR2 SVGAGI, per germline. Trimming at V came to 6 bases and at J to 10 bases, leaving 11 bases not matched to a gene. This CDR3 is 13 amino acids long. In DNA, the CDR3 is TGTGCCAGCAGATGGAGGGGGCGCGGTGTAGCTTTCTTT. It specifies CASRWRGRGVAFF.

This sequence joins TRBV2 and TRBJ1-2, with a weak D call TRBD1 (5 bases). This CDR3 is 15 amino acids long. V was shortened by 7 bases and J by 1 base, with 16 bases between the two germline ends. Germline values: CDR1 SNHLY, CDR2 FYNNEI. The CDR3 coding sequence is TGTGCCAGCATCCAAGACAGCCAGCTTAACTATGGCTACACCTTC. Amino acid sequence: CASIQDSQLNYGYTF.

This rearrangement joins TRBV19 to TRBJ1-6, with a tentative D call TRBD1 (5 bases). The germline V gene has CDR1 LNHDA and CDR2 SQIVND (reference sequence). The CDR3 totals 13 residues. V was clipped by 8 bases and J by 5 bases, with 10 bases between them. The CDR3 region is CASSDSDNSPLHF. CDR3 in DNA: TGTGCCAGTTCTGACAGCGATAATTCACCCCTCCACTTT.

This sequence joins TRBV19 and TRBJ2-1, with D perhaps TRBD2 (6 bases). CDR3 size: 14 residues. The V end was cut by 2 bases, the J end by 6 bases, with 11 bases between. Looked up from germline, CDR1 is LNHDA and CDR2 is SQIVND (reference sequence). CDR3 loop: CASSIKPGGNEQFF. Written as DNA, the CDR3 is TGTGCCAGTAGTATAAAGCCCGGGGGCAATGAGCAGTTCTTC.

This chain connects TRBV7-6 to TRBJ2-2; D perhaps matches TRBD2 (7 bases). The CDR3 length is 16 residues. The germline gives CDR1 SGHVS, CDR2 FNYEAQ. V gave up 5 bases and J gave up 7 bases, with 20 bases separating them. CDR3: CASSPEPNREGGELFF. CDR3 nucleotides: TGTGCCAGCAGCCCCGAACCCAACAGGGAGGGCGGGGAGCTGTTTTTT.

This chain connects TRBV9 to TRBJ1-1; D remains unclear. CDR1 is SGDLS and CDR2 is YYNGEE in the germline V gene. The CDR3 totals 14 residues. V was shortened by 9 bases and J by 0 bases, with 15 bases between the two germline ends. CDR3 sequence (DNA): TGTGCCACCCAGCCCCCGGGAGTGAACACTGAAGCTTTCTTT. Its protein is CATQPPGVNTEAFF.

This clone was seen only a few times. The chain combines TRBV2 with TRBJ2-1; 9 bases are a match to TRBD1. CDR1 is SNHLY and CDR2 is FYNNEI in the germline V gene. CDR3 size: 15 residues. Trimming at V came to 0 bases and at J to 10 bases, leaving 7 bases not matched to a gene. CDR3 coding DNA: TGTGCCAGCAGTGAAGCGAACAGGGGGCTGAGGGAGCAGTTCTTC. Protein sequence: CASSEANRGLREQFF.

The genes are TRBV6-5 and TRBJ1-2, with TRBD1 matching over 9 bases. The germline gives CDR1 MNHEY, CDR2 SVGAGI. The CDR3 consists of 14 residues. Unmatched junction bases numbered 0, after V lost 2 bases and J lost 2 bases. This CDR3 reads CASSYGTGNYGYTF. DNA of the CDR3: TGTGCCAGCAGTTACGGGACAGGGAACTATGGCTACACCTTC.

This rearrangement joins TRBV6-1 to TRBJ1-3; no definite D call. The germline V and J ends were trimmed by 2 bases and 4 bases, with 18 bases remaining between them. This CDR3 region has 17 residues. Germline V lookup: CDR1 MNHNS, CDR2 SASEGT. Written as DNA, the CDR3 is TGTGCCAGCAGTGAAAAGGGTGGAGGGTTGTCAGGAAACACCATATATTTT. It codes for CASSEKGGGLSGNTIYF.

This chain uses TRBV7-2 with TRBJ2-3; 9 positions match TRBD1. V lost 6 bases and J lost 0; bases outside the gene matches: 13. Germline CDR1 and CDR2: SGHTA and FQGNSA. This CDR3 comprises 18 residues. The chain's CDR3 is CASRPGTGYLASTDTQYF. The CDR3 coding sequence is TGTGCCAGCAGACCCGGGACAGGGTATCTGGCTAGCACAGATACGCAGTATTTT. Complete variable domain (other parts from reference TRBV7-2 and TRBJ2-3): GAGVSQSPSNKVTEKGKDVELRCDPISGHTALYWYRQSLGQGLEFLIYFQGNSAPDKSGLPSDRFSAERTGGSVSTLTIQRTQQEDSAVYLCASRPGTGYLASTDTQYFGPGTRLTVL.

The chain is built from TRBV27 and TRBJ2-1; perhaps TRBD2 as D (7 bases). The V and J ends lost 2 bases and 0 bases respectively, with 11 bases between them. Germline CDR1 is MNHEY and CDR2 is SMNVEV (reference sequence). CDR3 length: 16 residues. As DNA, the CDR3 is TGTGCCAGCAGTTTAGGGGGGGCCAGCTCCTACAATGAGCAGTTCTTC. This encodes CASSLGGASSYNEQFF.

The V gene is TRBV13, the J gene TRBJ1-2; TRBD1 matches at 9 bases. V lost 4 bases and J lost 5; bases outside the gene matches: 2. CDR3 size: 13 residues. Germline assignment: CDR1 PRHDT and CDR2 FYEKMQ (reference sequence). CDR3 sequence (DNA): TGTGCCAGCAGCTGGGACAGGGAGTATGGCTACACCTTC. Its translation: CASSWDREYGYTF. The full variable domain, with the rest looked up from reference TRBV13 and TRBJ1-2, is AAGVIQSPRHLIKEKRETATLKCYPIPRHDTVYWYQQGPGQDPQFLISFYEKMQSDKGSIPDRFSAQQFSDYHSELNMSSLELGDSALYFCASSWDREYGYTFGSGTRLTVV.

This rearrangement joins TRBV9 to TRBJ1-5; the D gene is possibly TRBD1 (5 bases). The V gene lost 3 bases and the J gene lost 5 bases, with 12 bases spanning the gap. In germline, CDR1 is SGDLS, CDR2 YYNGEE. The CDR3 spans 14 residues. The CDR3 sequence: CASSERGGDQPQHF. CDR3 DNA: TGTGCCAGCAGCGAACGGGGGGGAGATCAGCCCCAGCATTTT. Full variable domain (remainder filled in from reference TRBV9 and TRBJ1-5): DSGVTQTPKHLITATGQRVTLRCSPRSGDLSVYWYQQSLDQGLQFLIQYYNGEERAKGNILERFSAQQFPDLHSELNLSSLELGDSALYFCASSERGGDQPQHFGDGTRLSIL.

The J gene is TRBJ2-1, the V gene TRBV5-1; the match to TRBD2 covers 9 bases. This CDR3 contains 14 residues. Unmatched junction bases numbered 9, after V lost 7 bases and J lost 7 bases. Germline lookup yields CDR1 SGHRS and CDR2 YFSETQ. The CDR3 here is CASRPQRGVNEQFF. CDR3 in DNA: TGCGCCAGCCGCCCCCAGCGGGGGGTAAATGAGCAGTTCTTC. The whole variable domain, remainder taken from reference TRBV5-1 and TRBJ2-1, is KAGVTQTPRYLIKTRGQQVTLSCSPISGHRSVSWYQQTPGQGLQFLFEYFSETQRNKGNFPGRFSGRQFSNSRSEMNVSTLELGDSALYLCASRPQRGVNEQFFGPGTRLTVL.

This sequence joins TRBV7-2 and TRBJ1-2; D remains unclear. Germline-derived CDR1 and CDR2 are SGHTA and FQGNSA. This CDR3 region has 13 residues. Trimming pared 5 bases from V and 6 bases from J, leaving 13 bases between. The CDR3 loop is CASSADYYNGYTF. The CDR3 nucleotides are TGTGCCAGCAGCGCCGACTACTACAATGGCTACACCTTC.